This TCR beta chain was captured by sequencing in a study of cytomegalovirus exposure and HLA in healthy donors. CDR1 is SNHLY, CDR2 FYNNEI, per germline. This CDR3 is built from 13 residues. Trimming pared 5 bases from V and 4 bases from J, leaving 8 bases between. The PCR ran on 60 Vbeta and 13 Jbeta primers. Here immunoSEQ multiplex PCR was the method, and the copy in TCRdb shows in-frame clones only, minus some. This sample has more than 80,000 clones, with approximately 79% found just once. Comment on this clone: Other DNA sequences in this specimen translate into the identical CDR3.

The source material was PBMCs. This TCR was recovered from a woman in her sixties or seventies in good health and CMV-seropositive. The rearrangement joins TRBV2 to TRBJ1-4; D is perhaps TRBD1 (5 bases). The CDR3 coding sequence is TGTGCCAGCAGTCGGCAGGGTAATGAAAAACTGTTTTTT. Its translation: CASSRQGNEKLFF. Supplemented by reference TRBV2 and TRBJ1-4, the full variable domain reads EPEVTQTPSHQVTQMGQEVILRCVPISNHLYFYWYRQILGQKVEFLVSFYNNEISEKSEIFDDQFSVERPDGSNFTLKIRSTKLEDSAMYFCASSRQGNEKLFFGSGTQLSVL.